These 13 T cell receptor beta chains share one sample of origin, sequenced in a study of blood T cell repertoires in COVID-19. The repertoire was sequenced with immunoSEQ multiplex PCR; TCRdb's copy has only in-frame clones and lacks some. This table holds 150,000 to 200,000 clones, 80% to 90% found once. The sequenced sample consisted of peripheral blood. The receptors shown here come from a woman older than 75 with COVID-19, enrolled during active disease.

CDR3 sequence (DNA): TGTGCCAGCTCACCTGGGCCCCAAGAGACCCAGTACTTC. Protein: CASSPGPQETQYF. This sequence joins TRBV18 and TRBJ2-5, with D uncertain. Germline lookup yields CDR1 KGHSH and CDR2 LQKENI. The germline V and J ends were trimmed by 3 bases and 1 base, with 6 bases remaining between them. This CDR3 has 13 residues.

The V gene is TRBV9, the J gene TRBJ1-3; 7 nucleotides line up with TRBD1. This CDR3 comprises 15 residues. From germline, CDR1 is SGDLS and CDR2 YYNGEE. The trim removed 4 bases at V and 0 bases at J, leaving 4 bases unmatched. CDR3 region: CASSPRQGSGNTIYF. CDR3 nucleotides: TGTGCCAGCAGCCCCAGACAGGGCTCTGGAAACACCATATATTTT.

The rearrangement uses TRBV15 and TRBJ2-1; 7 positions match TRBD2. Germline-derived CDR1 and CDR2 are LNHNV and YYDKDF (reference sequence). V gave up 2 bases and J gave up 9 bases; unmatched junction bases: 13. The CDR3 runs 16 residues. CDR3: CATSRPPSGPRGEQFF. The CDR3 DNA follows: TGTGCCACCAGCAGACCCCCTAGCGGACCAAGAGGTGAGCAGTTCTTC.

J is TRBJ2-5 and V is TRBV28, with TRBD2 matching 12 bases. The CDR3 sequence is 15 residues long. Germline CDR1 and CDR2: MDHEN and SYDVKM. Trimming removed 6 bases from V and 4 bases from J; junction bases left unmatched: 6. The CDR3 DNA sequence: TGTGCCAGCAGACCACCGGGACTAGCGGGAGAGACCCAGTACTTC. Amino acids: CASRPPGLAGETQYF. Combining the CDR3 with reference TRBV28 and TRBJ2-5 gives the whole variable domain DVKVTQSSRYLVKRTGEKVFLECVQDMDHENMFWYRQDPGLGLRLIYFSYDVKMKEKGDIPEGYSVSREKKERFSLILESASTNQTSMYLCASRPPGLAGETQYFGPGTRLLVL.

The chain joins TRBV3-1 (or the pseudogene TRBV3-2) to TRBJ2-1, with 7 bases matching TRBD1. The CDR3 spans 17 residues. The V gene's germline CDR1 is LGHDT and CDR2 YNNKEL (reference sequence). V was pared by 3 bases and J by 0 bases, with 8 bases of the junction left unmatched. CDR3 in amino acids: CASSHGQDTGSYNEQFF. The CDR3 nucleotides are TGTGCCAGCAGCCATGGACAGGATACGGGCTCCTACAATGAGCAGTTCTTC.

The CDR3 reads CSVSSGDYGYTF. In DNA, the CDR3 is TGCAGCGTTTCTTCCGGGGACTATGGCTACACCTTC. The chain is built from TRBV29-1 and TRBJ1-2, with D unresolved. The germline V gene encodes CDR1 SQVTM and CDR2 ANQGSEA. The CDR3 extends over 12 amino acids. V lost 5 bases and J lost 3, with 10 bases in between. Full variable domain (missing parts from reference TRBV29-1 and TRBJ1-2): SAVISQKPSRDICQRGTSLTIQCQVDSQVTMMFWYRQQPGQSLTLIATANQGSEATYESGFVIDKFPISRPNLTFSTLTVSNMSPEDSSIYLCSVSSGDYGYTFGSGTRLTVV.

The chain has TRBV5-1 and TRBJ1-1, with TRBD1 as a possible D gene (6 bases). Germline CDR1 SGHRS, CDR2 YFSETQ. This CDR3 is 16 amino acids long. V lost 2 bases, J lost 1 base, and 15 bases lay in between. CDR3 bases: TGCGCCAGCAGCTTACTGAGACAGGCGCGGAACACTGAAGCTTTCTTT. Amino acid sequence: CASSLLRQARNTEAFF.

V and J are TRBV27 and TRBJ2-7; D perhaps matches TRBD1 (6 bases). CDR1 is MNHEY and CDR2 is SMNVEV in the germline V gene (reference sequence). The CDR3 totals 15 residues. Trimming stripped 5 bases from V and 5 bases from J, with 19 bases between. The CDR3 DNA reads as TGTGCCAGCAGTCGTAGCACAGGGCGTATGAACGAGCAGTACTTC. This encodes CASSRSTGRMNEQYF.

V is TRBV19 and J is TRBJ1-1; possible D gene TRBD1, 5 bases. CDR3 size: 18 residues. Germline CDR1 and CDR2: LNHDA and SQIVND (reference sequence). The V and J ends lost 6 bases and 1 base respectively, with 24 bases between them. The CDR3: CASRTLGKGITQNTEAFF. CDR3 nucleotides: TGTGCCAGTAGAACTCTAGGCAAGGGGATAACTCAGAACACTGAAGCTTTCTTT.

This rearrangement joins TRBV10-3 to TRBJ1-5; D is possibly TRBD1 (6 bases). V dropped 0 bases and J dropped 2 bases, with 23 bases sitting between them. The CDR3 sequence is 20 residues long. Germline-derived CDR1 and CDR2 are ENHRY and SYGVKD. In DNA form, the CDR3 reads TGTGCCATCAGTGAGTCGGGTATAGGAGGAACAGGGAAGGGCAATCAGCCCCAGCATTTT. Its translation: CAISESGIGGTGKGNQPQHF.

The sample holds one count of this clone. This chain connects TRBV6-6 to TRBJ2-2, with 7 bases fitting TRBD1. The CDR3 is 16 amino acids. J gave up 4 bases and V 4 bases, and 9 bases lay outside the gene matches. CDR1 MNHNY and CDR2 SVGAGI come from the germline V gene (reference sequence). CDR3: CASSFPRGLGTGELFF. The CDR3 DNA reads TGTGCCAGCAGTTTCCCGAGGGGGCTGGGCACCGGGGAGCTGTTTTTT.

The CDR3 DNA reads TGCGCCAGCAGCCAAGAAGAGCGGGGGGGAGAGACCCAGTACTTC. It is translated as CASSQEERGGETQYF. This chain joins TRBV4-3 and TRBJ2-5, with TRBD2 matching 10 bases. J gave up 4 bases and V 0 bases, and 2 bases lay outside the gene matches. The CDR3 extends over 15 amino acids. Germline V gene data show CDR1 as LGHNA and CDR2 as YSLEER.

The chain joins TRBV2 to TRBJ2-2, with D perhaps TRBD1 (6 bases). V shed 8 bases and J shed 2 bases, with 12 bases lying between them. Per the germline V gene, CDR1 is SNHLY and CDR2 is FYNNEI. The CDR3 length is 14 residues. The CDR3 region has the DNA TGTGCCAGCTGCGACAGGATAAACACCGGGGAGCTGTTTTTT. Protein sequence: CASCDRINTGELFF.